This T cell receptor beta chain is from a study of blood T cell repertoires in COVID-19. Trimming left V 2 bases short and J 7 bases short, with 11 bases between. CDR1 is LGHDT and CDR2 is YNNKEL in the germline V gene (reference sequence). This CDR3 contains 13 residues. Under the authors' procedure: Using reference gene primer amplification, nucleated cell counts were estimated. The table came from immunoSEQ multiplex PCR; TCRdb's copy has only in-frame clones and leaves some out. The V and J calls and clone size come from that table; D and trimming were worked out from the DNA. Of more than 70,000 clones listed, around 86% were seen once; the top ten hold roughly 27%. A note on this clone: Other DNA sequences of this sample code for an identical CDR3.

The sequenced sample consisted of peripheral blood. The TCR originated in a human donor in a cohort sampled during active COVID-19. The V and J genes are TRBV3-1 (or the pseudogene TRBV3-2) and TRBJ1-2, with D maybe TRBD1 (6 bases). In nucleotides, the CDR3 is TGTGCCAGCAGCCAAACAGGGTTGGGTGGCTACACCTTC. Protein sequence: CASSQTGLGGYTF.